These T cell receptor beta chains were read from a single sample in a study of T cells in localized non-small cell lung cancer. Profiling relied on immunoSEQ multiplex PCR, and the TCRdb table lists in-frame clones only, not all of them. The table lists about 41,000 clones, approximately 80% of them singletons. The sample was PBMCs, taken before any cancer treatment. These receptors were obtained from a man aged 40 to 70 with stage II lung adenocarcinoma. The CDR3 runs from the conserved cysteine through the conserved F or W. The D gene is left open where the match is weak. The size field is filled for only some rows; it gives once, few, many or a size class.

v_gene	abundance	d_gene	j_gene	CDR3aa	CDR3nt
TRBV18	.	TRBD1	TRBJ2-2	CASSTGANTGELFF	TGTGCCAGCTCGACAGGGGCGAACACCGGGGAGCTGTTTTTT
TRBV15	.	.	TRBJ1-3	CATSRPGHNSGNTIYF	TGTGCCACCAGCAGACCGGGACACAACTCTGGAAACACCATATATTTT
TRBV5-1	.	.	TRBJ2-7	CASSQTHGGSEQYF	TGCGCCAGCTCGCAGACTCATGGGGGGAGTGAGCAGTACTTC
TRBV27	.	TRBD1	TRBJ2-7	CASSSPGQSPYEQYF	TGTGCCAGCAGTTCTCCGGGACAGAGTCCCTACGAGCAGTACTTC
TRBV7-9	.	.	TRBJ1-1	CASSLGQKSEAFF	TGTGCCAGCAGCTTAGGGCAGAAAAGTGAAGCTTTCTTT
TRBV28	.	TRBD1	TRBJ1-2	CASSVPGGAGYTF	TGTGCCAGCAGTGTCCCAGGGGGCGCGGGCTACACCTTC
TRBV4-3	few	.	TRBJ2-7	CASSQEPGVSYEQYF	TGCGCCAGCAGCCAAGAACCAGGGGTCTCCTACGAGCAGTACTTC
TRBV7-2	.	TRBD1	TRBJ1-1	CASSLTGANTEAFF	TGTGCCAGCAGCTTAACAGGGGCGAACACTGAAGCTTTCTTT
TRBV19	once	TRBD1	TRBJ1-2	CASSRQGGSYGYTF	TGTGCCAGTAGCCGACAGGGGGGTAGCTATGGCTACACCTTC
TRBV5-6	.	TRBD2	TRBJ2-1	CASSRGLAGAQDEQFF	TGTGCCAGCAGTCGGGGGCTAGCGGGGGCCCAGGATGAGCAGTTCTTC
TRBV28	once	.	TRBJ1-5	CASSPQGSLNQPQHF	TGTGCCAGCAGTCCACAGGGATCTCTAAATCAGCCCCAGCATTTT
TRBV19	.	.	TRBJ1-2	CASSPNGLLFLSGGYTF	TGTGCCAGTAGTCCAAACGGCCTTCTCTTTCTAAGCGGTGGCTACACCTTC
TRBV6-5	few	.	TRBJ2-2	CASRGGSGNTGELFF	TGTGCCAGCAGGGGGGGTAGCGGGAACACCGGGGAGCTGTTTTTT
TRBV19	.	TRBD2	TRBJ2-7	CASSVGTSGINEQYF	TGTGCCAGTAGTGTTGGGACTAGCGGAATTAACGAGCAGTACTTC
TRBV7-8	few	.	TRBJ1-2	CASSQRTLTYGYTF	TGTGCCAGCAGCCAAAGAACTTTGACCTATGGCTACACCTTC
TRBV19	.	.	TRBJ2-4	CASKNREFRNIQYF	TGTGCCAGTAAGAACAGGGAATTTAGAAACATTCAGTACTTC
TRBV28	.	TRBD1	TRBJ1-1	CASSSGTVDVEAFF	TGTGCCAGCAGTTCAGGGACAGTCGACGTTGAAGCTTTCTTT
TRBV15	.	.	TRBJ1-4	CATSRDRGTNEKLFF	TGTGCCACCAGCAGAGATCGGGGTACTAATGAAAAACTGTTTTTT
TRBV6-6	.	.	TRBJ2-7	CASRDSSGEQYF	TGTGCCAGCAGGGACAGCTCGGGCGAGCAGTACTTC
TRBV23-1	.	TRBD1	TRBJ1-2	CASSHPQGGAVYGYTF	TGCGCCAGCAGCCACCCCCAGGGGGGGGCAGTCTATGGCTACACCTTC
TRBV28	.	TRBD1	TRBJ2-7	CASSPNLDRGDEQYF	TGTGCCAGCAGCCCAAACCTAGACAGGGGAGACGAGCAGTACTTC
TRBV2	few	.	TRBJ2-3	CASSAMPDSLQYF	TGTGCCAGCAGTGCCATGCCGGACTCGCTGCAGTATTTT
TRBV7-2	once	.	TRBJ2-1	CASSLMGVVRRQFF	TGTGCCAGCAGCTTAATGGGTGTTGTGAGGCGCCAGTTCTTC
TRBV19	.	TRBD1	TRBJ2-5	CASSTQGAGETQYF	TGTGCCAGTAGTACACAGGGGGCTGGGGAGACCCAGTACTTC
TRBV29-1	few	TRBD1	TRBJ1-1	CSGRQGFDTEAFF	TGCAGCGGTCGACAGGGATTCGACACTGAAGCTTTCTTT
TRBV14	.	.	TRBJ1-1	CASSLRTVMNTEAFF	TGTGCCAGCAGCCTCCGGACAGTCATGAACACTGAAGCTTTCTTT
TRBV7-7	.	.	TRBJ2-5	CASSLAVGRRETQYF	TGTGCTAGCAGCTTAGCGGTGGGTAGGAGGGAGACCCAGTACTTC
TRBV25-1	once	.	TRBJ2-3	CASSEGDRLTDTQYF	TGTGCCAGCAGTGAAGGAGACAGGCTCACAGATACGCAGTATTTT
TRBV9	.	.	TRBJ1-6	CASSVGSNNSPLHF	TGTGCCAGCAGCGTAGGCAGCAATAATTCACCCCTCCACTTT
TRBV6-6	.	.	TRBJ2-5	CASRTGTQGETQYF	TGTGCCAGCAGAACCGGGACACAGGGAGAGACCCAGTACTTC
TRBV5-1	.	.	TRBJ2-3	CASSSLSGSRVTDTQYF	TGCGCCAGCAGCTCACTATCTGGATCAAGGGTGACAGATACGCAGTATTTT
TRBV4-3	.	.	TRBJ2-7	CASSQGRGPYEQYF	TGCGCCAGCAGCCAAGGGCGGGGGCCCTACGAGCAGTACTTC
TRBV11-2	.	.	TRBJ2-3	CASSLGGARVWDTQYF	TGTGCCAGCAGCTTAGGGGGCGCCCGAGTTTGGGATACGCAGTATTTT
TRBV5-1	.	.	TRBJ1-3	CASSPEFSGNTIYF	TGCGCCAGCAGCCCGGAGTTCTCTGGAAACACCATATATTTT
TRBV9	few	TRBD2	TRBJ2-2	CASSFRGSGGTTGELFF	TGTGCCAGCAGCTTCCGGGGTAGCGGGGGCACGACCGGGGAGCTGTTTTTT
TRBV29-1	.	TRBD1	TRBJ1-6	CSVPPGQGAPLHF	TGCAGCGTTCCTCCGGGACAGGGGGCACCCCTCCACTTT
TRBV11-2	once	TRBD1	TRBJ2-5	CASSSDRGTETQYF	TGTGCCAGCAGCTCGGACAGGGGGACAGAGACCCAGTACTTC
TRBV5-6	.	.	TRBJ1-5	CASSLGDPHSNQPQHF	TGTGCCAGCAGCTTAGGTGACCCCCATAGCAATCAGCCCCAGCATTTT
TRBV5-4	.	TRBD1	TRBJ2-3	CASSWGTGRADTQYF	TGTGCCAGCAGCTGGGGGACAGGGAGGGCAGATACGCAGTATTTT
TRBV18	.	.	TRBJ2-1	CASSPVGRQDNEQFF	TGTGCCAGCTCACCCGTCGGCCGACAGGACAATGAGCAGTTCTTC
TRBV28	.	TRBD2	TRBJ2-1	CASSIRTSGRVEQFF	TGTGCCAGCAGCATCCGGACTAGCGGGAGAGTTGAGCAGTTCTTC
TRBV7-2	.	.	TRBJ2-3	CASSFKRSGTDTQYF	TGTGCCAGCAGCTTTAAGCGGTCCGGCACAGATACGCAGTATTTT
TRBV19	.	TRBD2	TRBJ2-3	CASSLSLAAVTDTQYF	TGTGCCAGTAGTCTTTCACTAGCGGCGGTCACAGATACGCAGTATTTT
TRBV5-1	.	TRBD1	TRBJ2-2	CASSLGGQGGTGELFF	TGCGCCAGCAGCTTAGGCGGACAGGGAGGCACCGGGGAGCTGTTTTTT
TRBV5-5	.	TRBD1	TRBJ1-2	CASSPTTGGGDGYTF	TGTGCCAGCAGCCCAACGACAGGGGGCGGGGATGGCTACACCTTC
TRBV30	once	.	TRBJ2-2	CAWSDKHTENTGELFF	TGTGCCTGGAGCGATAAACATACAGAGAACACCGGGGAGCTGTTTTTT
TRBV4-2	.	.	TRBJ2-7	CASSTGRATGEQYF	TGTGCCAGCAGCACGGGGCGGGCGACGGGTGAGCAGTACTTC
TRBV7-2	.	.	TRBJ2-1	CASSLSRANEQFF	TGTGCCAGCAGCTTAAGCCGTGCCAATGAGCAGTTCTTC
TRBV19	.	.	TRBJ1-1	CASSISQLMNTEAFF	TGTGCCAGTAGTATAAGTCAGCTCATGAACACTGAAGCTTTCTTT
TRBV5-6	.	TRBD1	TRBJ1-1	CASSLTGGTEAFF	TGTGCCAGCAGCTTGACAGGGGGCACTGAAGCTTTCTTT
TRBV6-6	.	.	TRBJ1-2	CASSYTRGYGYTF	TGTGCCAGCAGTTACACAAGAGGCTATGGCTACACCTTC
TRBV7-3	once	.	TRBJ2-3	CASSSRGGASTDTQYF	TGTGCCAGCAGCTCCAGGGGCGGGGCGAGCACAGATACGCAGTATTTT
TRBV7-6	.	.	TRBJ2-1	CASSLALTSWVRNEQFF	TGTGCCAGCAGCTTAGCGTTAACCTCTTGGGTTCGCAATGAGCAGTTCTTC
TRBV19	few	TRBD2	TRBJ2-7	CASSLAGASYEQYF	TGTGCCAGTAGTTTAGCGGGAGCCTCCTACGAGCAGTACTTC
TRBV18	.	.	TRBJ1-2	CASSPPGQALANYGYTF	TGTGCCAGCTCACCACCAGGGCAGGCCTTAGCTAACTATGGCTACACCTTC
TRBV19	.	TRBD1	TRBJ1-1	CASSMGQRPNTEAFF	TGTGCCAGTAGTATGGGACAGCGACCGAACACTGAAGCTTTCTTT